A selection of T cell receptor beta chains follows, all from one sample in a study of glioma-infiltrating T cells. Each CDR3 protein is one row after TCRdb ran MiXCR on the multiplex PCR reads. The data hold roughly 130,000 distinct CDR3 sequences, with under 30% observed a single time. The sequencing sample was made of glioma tissue, nonneoplastic brain tissue, or PBMCs (not recorded which). These receptors all stem from a human donor with low-grade glioma or glioblastoma, undergoing nonglioma brain surgery, or in good health (not recorded which). Each CDR3 is given with its conserved first and last residue. A D gene is named only where the DNA matches it firmly. Size tells how often a clone was seen (once, few, many) or the class of an expanded clone, and some rows leave it out.

few	TRBV28	TRBJ1-2	-	TGTGCCAGCAGTCCGCGAGGGGGGAGGGGCTATGGCTACACCTTC	CASSPRGGRGYGYTF
many	TRBV2	TRBJ2-3	TRBD1	TGTGCCAGCAGTGATGACAGGGGCCGCACAGATACGCAGTATTTT	CASSDDRGRTDTQYF
-	TRBV5-1	TRBJ1-4	-	TGCGCCAGCAGCTTGGCCAGTATCCATGAAAAACTGTTTTTT	CASSLASIHEKLFF
-	TRBV28	TRBJ1-2	-	TGTGCCAGCAGTTTACCCAATCGGGCGGAGCGCCACACCTTC	CASSLPNRAERHTF
many	TRBV14	TRBJ1-1	-	TGTGCCAGCAGCCAAGATCTTGCGGGCAACACTGAAGCTTTCTTT	CASSQDLAGNTEAFF
few	TRBV19	TRBJ1-4	-	TGTGCCAGTCAACCCGCCGGGCTTTGGAATGAAAAACTGTTTTTT	CASQPAGLWNEKLFF
many	TRBV20-1	TRBJ2-3	TRBD2	TGCAGTGCTAGAGATCGCCGACTAGCACTAACAGATACGCAGTATTTT	CSARDRRLALTDTQYF
few	TRBV7-9	TRBJ2-3	-	TGTGCCAGCAGCTTGTGGGGGACCGGCACAGATACGCAGTATTTT	CASSLWGTGTDTQYF
-	TRBV3-1	TRBJ2-1	-	TGTGCCAGCAGCCAAGGCCCGGAAGGCCCGTCCTACAATGAGCAGTTCTTC	CASSQGPEGPSYNEQFF
-	TRBV7-2	TRBJ2-3	-	TGTGCCAGCAGCTTTATCGGTACCACTAGCACAGATACGCAGTATTTT	CASSFIGTTSTDTQYF
few	TRBV20-1	TRBJ2-5	-	TGCAGTGCTAACCTAAGAATCGGGAGCTCCGAGACCCAGTACTTC	CSANLRIGSSETQYF
-	TRBV20-1	TRBJ1-1	-	TGCAGTGCTAGGTGGGGGGGGACTGAAGCTTTCTTT	CSARWGGTEAFF
few	TRBV4-2	TRBJ2-3	-	TGTGCCAGCAGCCAAGATGGGCGGCTCTCAGATACGCAGTATTTT	CASSQDGRLSDTQYF
many	TRBV6-1	TRBJ1-1	-	TGTGCCAGCAGTGGACAGGCGAACACTGAAGCTTTCTTT	CASSGQANTEAFF
-	TRBV19	TRBJ2-5	-	TGTGCCAGTAGCGCGAGGACTACAAAAGAGACCCAGTACTTC	CASSARTTKETQYF
-	TRBV6-6	TRBJ1-2	-	TGTGCCAGCAGTCTCCGGGCCGAGGGTAACTGTGGCTACACCTTC	CASSLRAEGNCGYTF
many	TRBV20-1	TRBJ1-5	-	TGCAGTGCTAGACACGAGTATAGCAATCAGCCCCAGCATTTT	CSARHEYSNQPQHF
many	TRBV28	TRBJ1-5	-	TGTGCCAGCACGTTAATTAATCAGCCCCAGCATTTT	CASTLINQPQHF
-	TRBV15	TRBJ1-1	-	TGTGCCACCAGCAGAGGGTCAGAGGTGTGGATGGTGAACACTGAAGCTTTCTTT	CATSRGSEVWMVNTEAFF